This T cell receptor beta chain was sequenced in a study of blood T cell repertoires in COVID-19. Repertoires were generated with immunoSEQ multiplex PCR, while TCRdb's copy carries only in-frame clones and drops some. The repertoire holds roughly 420,000 clones, with roughly 90% as singletons. The receptor's source is a woman aged 25 to 39 with acute COVID-19. The sequencing input was PBMCs or T cells enriched from blood (not recorded which).

The CDR3 loop is CSARTGLVSEQFF. CDR3 in DNA: TGCAGCGCCCGGACAGGCCTCGTCAGTGAGCAGTTCTTC. The rearrangement links TRBV29-1 to TRBJ2-1; 7 positions match TRBD1. CDR1 and CDR2 from the germline V gene are SQVTM and ANQGSEA. V was clipped by 7 bases and J by 9 bases; unmatched bases: 12. The CDR3 is made up of 13 amino acids.